What follows are 22 T cell receptor beta chains derived from one specimen sequenced in a study of chemoradiotherapy in HPV16-positive cancers. The data were produced by immunoSEQ multiplex PCR, yet TCRdb's version contains in-frame clones alone and is incomplete. The sample carries around 15,000 clones, roughly 80% recorded once. The specimen was obtained from a patient who underwent chemoradiotherapy. The source is a human donor with HPV-associated anogenital cancer.

This clone was recorded a few times. The chain recombines TRBV6-4 with TRBJ2-2; 8 positions agree with TRBD1. The CDR3 runs 15 residues. V was clipped by 2 bases and J by 2 bases; unmatched bases: 1. CDR1 is MRHNA, CDR2 SNTAGT, per germline. This CDR3 is CASSDGQGNTGELFF. In DNA form, the CDR3 reads TGTGCCAGCAGTGACGGACAGGGAAACACCGGGGAGCTGTTTTTT.

The sample holds a few counts of this clone. J is TRBJ1-5 and V is TRBV7-2; D remains unclear. The CDR3 contains 13 residues. Trimming removed 2 bases at V and 5 bases at J, with 7 bases between. CDR1 is SGHTA and CDR2 is FQGNSA in the germline V gene. CDR3 bases: TGTGCCAGCAGCTTAAAGGCGGATCAGCCCCAGCATTTT. It codes for CASSLKADQPQHF. The entire variable domain, with the rest obtained from reference TRBV7-2 and TRBJ1-5, is as follows: GAGVSQSPSNKVTEKGKDVELRCDPISGHTALYWYRQSLGQGLEFLIYFQGNSAPDKSGLPSDRFSAERTGGSVSTLTIQRTQQEDSAVYLCASSLKADQPQHFGDGTRLSIL.

The CDR3 is CASSRQGTEQFF. CDR3 DNA sequence: TGCGCCAGCAGCCGCCAGGGGACGGAGCAGTTCTTC. The chain couples TRBV4-3 to TRBJ2-1, with D tentatively TRBD1 (6 bases). Germline CDR1 reads LGHNA; CDR2 reads YSLEER. CDR3 length equals 12 residues. V was clipped by 4 bases and J by 10 bases, with 11 bases between them.

V usage is TRBV7-9 and J usage is TRBJ1-1; D possibly corresponds to TRBD1 (6 bases). Germline V CDR1 and CDR2: SEHNR, FQNEAQ (reference sequence). The CDR3 spans 15 residues. The V end lost 1 base, the J end lost 3 bases, and 12 bases lay between the germline ends. CDR3 nucleotide sequence: TGTGCCAGCAGCTTAGGGGGGGCCACTCACACTGAAGCTTTCTTT. Its protein product is CASSLGGATHTEAFF.

The V call is TRBV19, the J call TRBJ1-6, with D perhaps matching TRBD1 (5 bases). The length of the CDR3 is 13 residues. Germline CDR1 and CDR2: LNHDA and SQIVND (reference sequence). The CDR3 protein is CAASRGNPPPLHF. DNA of the CDR3: TGTGCTGCATCCCGGGGCAACCCTCCACCCCTCCACTTT.

The genes are TRBV7-8 and TRBJ1-1; no reliable D call. The CDR3 contains 15 residues. Trimming shortened V by 0 bases and J by 1 base, and 9 bases separated the two germline ends. Germline V gene data show CDR1 as SGHVS and CDR2 as FQNEAQ. The CDR3 nucleotides are TGTGCCAGCAGCTTAGCGGAGACCTGGAACACTGAAGCTTTCTTT. Translating gives CASSLAETWNTEAFF.

This chain joins TRBV19 and TRBJ1-2, with D possibly TRBD1 on 6 matching bases. The CDR3 is 13 residues long. V shed 9 bases and J shed 2 bases, with 13 bases lying between them. From germline, CDR1 is LNHDA and CDR2 SQIVND (reference sequence). CDR3 nucleotides: TGTGCCAGCACCGTAACAGGGAACTATGGCTACACCTTC. Amino acids: CASTVTGNYGYTF.

The genes are TRBV5-6 and TRBJ2-5; the D is unclear. The CDR3 totals 16 residues. Trimming shortened V by 1 base and J by 5 bases, and 18 bases separated the two germline ends. CDR1 SGHDT and CDR2 YYEEEE come from the germline V gene. The CDR3 here is CASSLFGNLFGETQYF. For the CDR3, the DNA is TGTGCCAGCAGCTTGTTCGGAAACCTCTTTGGGGAGACCCAGTACTTC.

The chain employs TRBV20-1 and TRBJ2-3; 8 nucleotides align to TRBD2. Germline V gives CDR1 DFQATT, CDR2 SNEGSKA (reference sequence). The CDR3 has 11 amino acids. V lost 6 bases and J lost 4; bases outside the gene matches: 0. This CDR3 is CSAGGADTQYF. In DNA form, the CDR3 reads TGCAGTGCCGGGGGGGCAGATACGCAGTATTTT.

V usage is TRBV4-3 and J usage is TRBJ1-2; TRBD1 aligns across 7 bases. Trimming removed 0 bases from V and 0 bases from J; junction bases left unmatched: 4. Germline CDR1 reads LGHNA; CDR2 reads YSLEER. CDR3 length: 16 amino acids. The CDR3 coding sequence is TGCGCCAGCAGCCAAGACGACAGGGCGTCTAACTATGGCTACACCTTC. Its protein product is CASSQDDRASNYGYTF.

The rearrangement joins TRBV29-1 to TRBJ2-7; D tentatively fits TRBD1 or TRBD2 (6 bases each). CDR1 and CDR2 from the germline V gene are SQVTM and ANQGSEA. The CDR3 sequence is 14 residues long. The V end was cut by 7 bases, the J end by 1 base, with 17 bases between. In nucleotides, the CDR3 is TGCAGCGGGGCCGGGGGCCATGGATCCTACGAGCAGTACTTC. Translated, it gives CSGAGGHGSYEQYF.

For the CDR3, the DNA is TGTGCCAGCAGCAGGACGTCCTTCGGGGATCAGCCCCAGCATTTT. Protein sequence: CASSRTSFGDQPQHF. The chain recombines TRBV6-5 with TRBJ1-5; D gene ambiguous. Trimming stripped 6 bases from V and 5 bases from J, with 17 bases between. CDR1 MNHEY and CDR2 SVGAGI come from the germline V gene. CDR3 length: 15 residues.

This clone was detected only a few times. This rearrangement joins TRBV28 to TRBJ2-5; perhaps TRBD2 as D (7 bases). Trimming pared 3 bases from V and 5 bases from J, leaving 25 bases between. The CDR3 runs 18 residues. Germline lookup yields CDR1 MDHEN and CDR2 SYDVKM. The CDR3 region has the DNA TGTGCCAGCAGTTTGGCCGCTGATCTGGACGGGGGGCAGGAGACCCAGTACTTC. Translation: CASSLAADLDGGQETQYF. The full variable domain, rest sourced from reference TRBV28 and TRBJ2-5, is DVKVTQSSRYLVKRTGEKVFLECVQDMDHENMFWYRQDPGLGLRLIYFSYDVKMKEKGDIPEGYSVSREKKERFSLILESASTNQTSMYLCASSLAADLDGGQETQYFGPGTRLLVL.

The CDR3 nucleotides are TGTGCCAGTAGTATAGATCGCTCAGGGGTCCAGCCCCAGCATTTT. This gives the protein CASSIDRSGVQPQHF. This chain links TRBV19 with TRBJ1-5, with TRBD1 as a possible D gene (6 bases). This CDR3 contains 15 residues. Trimming cost V 0 bases and J 7 bases, with 13 bases left between them. In germline, CDR1 is LNHDA, CDR2 SQIVND (reference sequence).

The V gene is TRBV7-3, the J gene TRBJ2-1; 7 positions match TRBD1. V trimming: 0 bases; J trimming: 3 bases; junction bases outside the gene matches: 5. CDR3 size: 16 residues. Germline V lookup: CDR1 SGHTA, CDR2 FQGTGA. CDR3 sequence reads: CASSLTPQGSYNEQFF. The CDR3 coding sequence is TGTGCCAGCAGCTTAACGCCACAGGGGAGCTACAATGAGCAGTTCTTC.

V is TRBV5-6 and J is TRBJ2-3, with a possible D match to TRBD2 (7 bases). Trimming pared 2 bases from V and 1 base from J, leaving 17 bases between. CDR3 length: 17 amino acids. The germline V gene has CDR1 SGHDT and CDR2 YYEEEE. CDR3 in DNA: TGTGCCAGCAGCTTTAGCACGGGGGCGGGGGGCACAGATACGCAGTATTTT. This codes for CASSFSTGAGGTDTQYF.

The chain combines TRBV19 with TRBJ1-4, with D perhaps matching TRBD1 (6 bases). The V end was cut by 3 bases, the J end by 7 bases, with 9 bases between. The CDR3 runs to 13 residues. Germline V gene lookup returns CDR1 LNHDA and CDR2 SQIVND (reference sequence). The DNA of the CDR3 is TGTGCCAGTAGTATTGGGGACACTGAAAAACTGTTTTTT. Translation gives CASSIGDTEKLFF.

The gene calls are TRBV10-3 and TRBJ2-3; 7 bases line up with TRBD2. The CDR3 has 12 amino acids. V was clipped by 11 bases and J by 2 bases; unmatched bases: 4. Germline CDR1 reads ENHRY; CDR2 reads SYGVKD. Written as DNA, the CDR3 is TGTGCCTCTGGACTAGACACAGATACGCAGTATTTT. Amino acid sequence: CASGLDTDTQYF.

The gene calls are TRBV4-3 and TRBJ1-1; no clear D. CDR1 is LGHNA, CDR2 YSLEER, per germline. The CDR3 is made up of 13 amino acids. The V and J ends lost 7 bases and 1 base respectively, with 10 bases between them. Here the CDR3 reads CASKGGPNTEAFF. Here the CDR3 DNA reads TGCGCCAGCAAGGGAGGGCCGAACACTGAAGCTTTCTTT.

Notes on this clone: The same CDR3 can be traced to other DNA sequences in this sample. The gene calls are TRBV27 and TRBJ1-2, with D unresolved. V lost 0 bases and J 2 bases, leaving 7 bases between the germline ends. The CDR3 contains 14 residues. The germline CDR1 and CDR2 sequences are MNHEY and SMNVEV (reference sequence). CDR3 nucleotides: TGTGCCAGCAGTTTATCGAGAGCGAACTATGGCTACACCTTC. Its protein is CASSLSRANYGYTF.

The CDR3 region has the DNA TGTGCCAGAAATTATTATAGCAATCAGCCCCAGCATTTT. It codes for CARNYYSNQPQHF. The chain has TRBV5-3 and TRBJ1-5; D gene ambiguous. TRBV5-3 is annotated as an ORF whose role is uncertain. V was clipped by 6 bases and J by 0 bases, with 7 bases between them. The CDR3 consists of 13 residues.

The V and J genes are TRBV9 and TRBJ1-2, with 7 bases lining up with TRBD1. CDR1 is SGDLS, CDR2 YYNGEE, per germline. Trimming at V came to 3 bases and at J to 3 bases, leaving 8 bases not matched to a gene. The CDR3 extends over 15 amino acids. This CDR3 is CASSARSGTDYGYTF. In nucleotides, the CDR3 is TGTGCCAGCAGCGCCCGTTCCGGGACAGACTATGGCTACACCTTC.